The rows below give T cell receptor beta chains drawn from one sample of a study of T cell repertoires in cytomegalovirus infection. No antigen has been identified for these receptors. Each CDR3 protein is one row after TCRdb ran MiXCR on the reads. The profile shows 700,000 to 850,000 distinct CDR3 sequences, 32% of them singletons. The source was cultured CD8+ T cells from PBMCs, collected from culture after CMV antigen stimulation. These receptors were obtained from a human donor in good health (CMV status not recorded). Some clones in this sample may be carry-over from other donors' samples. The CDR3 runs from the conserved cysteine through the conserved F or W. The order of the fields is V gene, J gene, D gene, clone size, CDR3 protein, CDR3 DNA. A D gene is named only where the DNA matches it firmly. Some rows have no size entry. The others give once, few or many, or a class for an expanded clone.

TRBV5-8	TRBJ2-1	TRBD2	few	CASSLESSGDRSDEQFF	TGTGCCAGCAGCTTGGAGTCAAGCGGGGACCGCTCGGATGAGCAGTTCTTC
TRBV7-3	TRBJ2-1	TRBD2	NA	CASSLRLAGHNEQFF	TGTGCCAGCAGCTTAAGGCTAGCGGGACACAATGAGCAGTTCTTC
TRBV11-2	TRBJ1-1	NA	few	CASSARGQFLMNTEAFF	TGTGCCAGCAGCGCCCGAGGACAGTTCTTAATGAACACTGAAGCTTTCTTT
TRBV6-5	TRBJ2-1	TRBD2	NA	CASSYGGVHNEQFF	TGTGCCAGCAGTTACGGGGGGGTGCACAATGAGCAGTTCTTC
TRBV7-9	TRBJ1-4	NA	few	CASSLVLTSNEKLFF	TGTGCCAGCAGCTTAGTGTTGACTTCTAATGAAAAACTGTTTTTT
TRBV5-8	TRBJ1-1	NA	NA	CASTTTEAFF	TGTGCCAGCACGACGACGGAAGCTTTCTTT
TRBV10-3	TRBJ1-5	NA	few	CAIGEGGGNQPQHF	TGTGCCATTGGCGAAGGGGGTGGCAATCAGCCCCAGCATTTT
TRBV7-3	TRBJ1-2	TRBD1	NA	CASDAGGEVGYTF	TGTGCCTCTGACGCAGGGGGCGAGGTCGGCTACACCTTC
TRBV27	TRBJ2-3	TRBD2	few	CASSPRAGGPRDTQYF	TGTGCCAGCAGTCCAAGAGCGGGGGGGCCCCGGGATACGCAGTATTTT
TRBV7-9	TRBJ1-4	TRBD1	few	CASSLARDSTNEKLFF	TGTGCCAGCAGCTTAGCAAGGGACAGTACTAATGAAAAACTGTTTTTT
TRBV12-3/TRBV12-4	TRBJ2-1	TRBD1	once	CASRGTGSDNEQFF	TGTGCCAGCAGGGGGACAGGGAGCGACAATGAGCAGTTCTTC
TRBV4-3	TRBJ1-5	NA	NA	CASSQDGGGTQPQHF	TGCGCCAGCAGCCAAGATGGGGGGGGAACTCAGCCCCAGCATTTT
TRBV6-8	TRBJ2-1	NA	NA	CASSGGLRGFF	TGTGCCAGCAGTGGTGGACTTAGGGGGTTCTTC
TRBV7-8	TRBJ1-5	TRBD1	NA	CASSQDRGWGQPQHF	TGTGCCAGCAGCCAGGACAGGGGGTGGGGTCAGCCCCAGCATTTT
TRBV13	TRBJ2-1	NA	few	CASSSGRGTYNEQFF	TGTGCCAGCAGCTCGGGCCGCGGTACGTACAATGAGCAGTTCTTC
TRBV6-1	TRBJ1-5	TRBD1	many	CASSGGMTGGHNQPQHF	TGTGCCAGCAGTGGGGGCATGACAGGGGGACACAATCAGCCCCAGCATTTT
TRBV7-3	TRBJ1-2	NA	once	CANSPLSRRENYGYTF	TGTGCCAACAGCCCTTTAAGTCGTAGGGAAAACTATGGCTACACCTTC
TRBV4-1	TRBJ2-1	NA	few	CASSQDLGVNYNEQFF	TGCGCCAGCAGCCAAGATCTTGGGGTGAACTACAATGAGCAGTTCTTC
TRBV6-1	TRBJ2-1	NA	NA	CASSEFRGSYNEQFF	TGTGCCAGCAGTGAATTCCGGGGATCCTACAATGAGCAGTTCTTC
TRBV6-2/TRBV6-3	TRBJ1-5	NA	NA	CASSYFARQAYSNQPQHF	TGTGCCAGCAGTTACTTCGCGAGACAGGCCTATAGCAATCAGCCCCAGCATTTT
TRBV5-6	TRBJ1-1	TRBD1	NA	CASSSGQEIANTEAFF	TGTGCCAGCAGCTCCGGACAGGAGATAGCGAACACTGAAGCTTTCTTT
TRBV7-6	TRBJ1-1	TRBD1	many	CASSFGTGMNTEAFF	TGTGCCAGCAGCTTCGGGACAGGCATGAACACTGAAGCTTTCTTT
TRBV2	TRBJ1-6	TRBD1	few	CASSDDGRGQGPYNSPLHF	TGTGCCAGCAGTGATGACGGGAGGGGACAGGGCCCCTATAATTCACCCCTCCACTTT
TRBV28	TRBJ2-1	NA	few	CASSPLEGLNNEQFF	TGTGCCAGCAGTCCGCTCGAGGGCTTAAACAATGAGCAGTTCTTC
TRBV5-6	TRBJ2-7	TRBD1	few	CASSLGGGNDEQYF	TGTGCCAGCAGCTTGGGAGGGGGCAACGACGAGCAGTACTTC
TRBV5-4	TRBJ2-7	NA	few	CASSLAGHLSSYEQYF	TGTGCCAGCAGCTTGGCGGGACACTTGAGCTCCTACGAGCAGTACTTC
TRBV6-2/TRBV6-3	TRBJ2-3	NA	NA	CASSDRLRDSAFTDTQYF	TGTGCCAGCAGTGACCGACTCCGGGACTCAGCTTTCACAGATACGCAGTATTTT
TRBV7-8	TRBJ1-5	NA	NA	CANSTPNQPQHF	TGTGCCAACAGCACGCCTAATCAGCCCCAGCATTTT
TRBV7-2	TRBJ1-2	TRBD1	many	CASSLGRSDRDGGYTF	TGTGCCAGCAGCTTAGGTCGGTCCGACAGGGACGGTGGCTACACCTTC
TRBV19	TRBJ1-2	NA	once	CGAGEAFYGYTF	TGTGGAGCCGGGGAAGCCTTCTATGGCTACACCTTC
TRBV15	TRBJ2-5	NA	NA	CATSRDLTDQETQYF	TGTGCCACCAGCAGAGATCTGACAGATCAAGAGACCCAGTACTTC
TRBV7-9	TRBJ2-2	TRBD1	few	CASSPMTGLANTGELFF	TGTGCCAGCAGCCCGATGACAGGGCTCGCGAACACCGGGGAGCTGTTTTTT
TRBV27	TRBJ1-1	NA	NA	CASSFRGGREAFF	TGTGCCAGCAGTTTTCGTGGTGGCAGAGAAGCTTTCTTT